These T cell receptor beta chains were read from a single sample in a study of T-cell reconstitution after alpha-beta-depleted transplantation in children. TCRdb reprocessed the PCR reads via MiXCR and lists one record per CDR3 protein. The sample lists about 350,000 distinct CDR3 sequences, approximately 12% occurring once. The source was PBMCs, collected from the stem cell graft. The receptors shown here come from a human donor who donated a stem cell graft to a child with Fanconi anemia. CDR3s leave out the opening cysteine and the closing phenylalanine or tryptophan. D genes are given only for firm matches.

v_gene: TRBV7-6
d_gene: .
CDR3aa: ASSHKAADTQY

v_gene: TRBV24-1
d_gene: TRBD1
CDR3aa: ATSDRQGGTGELF

v_gene: TRBV2
d_gene: TRBD1
CDR3aa: ASSTGTGNQY

v_gene: TRBV7-9
d_gene: TRBD1
CDR3aa: ASSFGQGRGTNEKLF

v_gene: TRBV3-1
d_gene: TRBD1
CDR3aa: ASSHKGQGAHEQY

v_gene: TRBV15
d_gene: .
CDR3aa: ATSTPSGAGEKLF

v_gene: TRBV5-1
d_gene: TRBD1
CDR3aa: ASSPGTGGADTEAF

v_gene: TRBV10-2
d_gene: .
CDR3aa: ASSEMVYNEQF

v_gene: TRBV5-8
d_gene: TRBD2
CDR3aa: ASRDSGGRYNEQF

v_gene: TRBV6-1
d_gene: .
CDR3aa: ASSLNGVSGYT

v_gene: TRBV9
d_gene: TRBD2
CDR3aa: ASSVISGGSGTDTQY

v_gene: TRBV6-5
d_gene: TRBD2
CDR3aa: ASSYLPSGPSSPGNEQF

v_gene: TRBV20-1
d_gene: .
CDR3aa: SAIGTSSYEQY

v_gene: TRBV10-2
d_gene: TRBD2
CDR3aa: ASSPTKGLGTYEQY

v_gene: TRBV9
d_gene: .
CDR3aa: ASSVASGDQPQH

v_gene: TRBV4-3
d_gene: .
CDR3aa: ASSQGVTNTGELF

v_gene: TRBV29-1
d_gene: .
CDR3aa: SVRGGHLETQY

v_gene: TRBV5-1
d_gene: .
CDR3aa: ASSLGTKNQPQH

v_gene: TRBV7-9
d_gene: TRBD1
CDR3aa: ASSQTGDTGELF

v_gene: TRBV11-2
d_gene: TRBD2
CDR3aa: ASSAGGNTGELF

v_gene: TRBV10-2
d_gene: .
CDR3aa: ATTTDQWEKLF

v_gene: TRBV5-7
d_gene: .
CDR3aa: ASSFSGYEQY

v_gene: TRBV12-3/TRBV12-4
d_gene: .
CDR3aa: ASKQGVANEQF

v_gene: TRBV9
d_gene: TRBD1
CDR3aa: ASSFAGQGSYEQF

v_gene: TRBV4-2
d_gene: .
CDR3aa: ASSPRATDTQY

v_gene: TRBV12-3/TRBV12-4
d_gene: TRBD1
CDR3aa: ASSTGTGVQPQH

v_gene: TRBV18
d_gene: TRBD2
CDR3aa: ASSPPASGYWNEQF

v_gene: TRBV29-1
d_gene: .
CDR3aa: SVKQSNTGELF

v_gene: TRBV3-1
d_gene: .
CDR3aa: ASSQDMPPGEEKLF

v_gene: TRBV2
d_gene: .
CDR3aa: ASNGDPGETQY

v_gene: TRBV28
d_gene: TRBD1
CDR3aa: ASGGRDRGSYEQY

v_gene: TRBV7-9
d_gene: .
CDR3aa: ASSRRESETQY

v_gene: TRBV7-9
d_gene: .
CDR3aa: ASSLVGGGEILSGANVLT

v_gene: TRBV12-3/TRBV12-4
d_gene: .
CDR3aa: ASSTEGGNQPQH

v_gene: TRBV3-1
d_gene: .
CDR3aa: ASSYGRQLGTIY

v_gene: TRBV7-9
d_gene: .
CDR3aa: ASSFDGFREKLF

v_gene: TRBV12-2
d_gene: .
CDR3aa: ASRLGRRPPGSCF

v_gene: TRBV6-5
d_gene: .
CDR3aa: ASSYGSGEQF

v_gene: TRBV7-9
d_gene: .
CDR3aa: ASSLIGNYGYT

v_gene: TRBV7-9
d_gene: .
CDR3aa: ASSRGDGETQY

v_gene: TRBV18
d_gene: .
CDR3aa: ASSEQGPSDTQY

v_gene: TRBV12-3/TRBV12-4
d_gene: TRBD1
CDR3aa: ASSFIGGVGTEAF

v_gene: TRBV7-3
d_gene: .
CDR3aa: ASSLELRSSGANVLT

v_gene: TRBV27
d_gene: .
CDR3aa: ASSLSGVNTGELF

v_gene: TRBV12-3/TRBV12-4
d_gene: TRBD2
CDR3aa: ASSYRLAGSYNEQF

v_gene: TRBV5-1
d_gene: .
CDR3aa: ASSLGEGTAYGYT

v_gene: TRBV18
d_gene: .
CDR3aa: ASSPESYQETQY

v_gene: TRBV12-3/TRBV12-4
d_gene: .
CDR3aa: ASSFGGGTLIIDQPQH

v_gene: TRBV5-1
d_gene: .
CDR3aa: ASSLERTGFSFEQF

v_gene: TRBV5-1
d_gene: .
CDR3aa: ASSLEQGLYNEQF

v_gene: TRBV19
d_gene: .
CDR3aa: ASSTDSSDEQF

v_gene: TRBV5-5
d_gene: .
CDR3aa: ASSLWQENSPLH

v_gene: TRBV28
d_gene: .
CDR3aa: ASSLEGTHGYT

v_gene: TRBV5-6
d_gene: TRBD1
CDR3aa: ASSWAGGLSYNEQF

v_gene: TRBV20-1
d_gene: TRBD2
CDR3aa: SAEAGVSYEQY

v_gene: TRBV12-3/TRBV12-4
d_gene: .
CDR3aa: ASSFQWSRDTLGNEQF

v_gene: TRBV11-2
d_gene: .
CDR3aa: ASSLTARDNEQF

v_gene: TRBV29-1
d_gene: TRBD1
CDR3aa: SVEIDRGLNNEQF

v_gene: TRBV7-9
d_gene: TRBD2
CDR3aa: ASSSTTSGVYNEQF